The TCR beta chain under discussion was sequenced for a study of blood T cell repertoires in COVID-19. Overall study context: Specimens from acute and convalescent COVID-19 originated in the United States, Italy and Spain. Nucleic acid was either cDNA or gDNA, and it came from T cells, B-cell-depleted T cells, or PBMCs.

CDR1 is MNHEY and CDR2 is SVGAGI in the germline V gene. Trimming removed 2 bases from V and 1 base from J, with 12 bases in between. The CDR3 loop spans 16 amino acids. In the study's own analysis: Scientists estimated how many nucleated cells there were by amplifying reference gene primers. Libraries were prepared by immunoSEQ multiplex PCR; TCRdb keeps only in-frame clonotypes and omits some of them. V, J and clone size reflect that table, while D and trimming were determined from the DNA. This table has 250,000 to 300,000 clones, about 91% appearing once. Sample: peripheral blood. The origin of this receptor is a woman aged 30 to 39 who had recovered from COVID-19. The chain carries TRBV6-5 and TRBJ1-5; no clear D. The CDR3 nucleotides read TGTGCCAGCAGTTACGGGAGGGTGGGAAGCAATCAGCCCCAGCATTTT. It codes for CASSYGRVGSNQPQHF.